The present entry profiles one T cell receptor beta chain with its context. Per the original methods: Reference gene primer amplification yielded estimated nucleated cell counts. The data were produced by immunoSEQ multiplex PCR, yet TCRdb's version contains in-frame clones alone and is incomplete. That table is the source of V, J and clone size, and D and trimming were worked out from the DNA. The profile shows approximately 170,000 clones, about 86% of them singletons. This record belongs to a study of blood T cell repertoires in COVID-19. Turning to the study itself: Sample material is recorded as cDNA or gDNA derived from T cells, B-cell-depleted T cells, or PBMCs.

Per the germline V gene, CDR1 is SGHAT and CDR2 is FQNNGV. The CDR3 sequence is 15 residues long. J gave up 0 bases and V 3 bases, and 4 bases lay outside the gene matches. V is TRBV11-2 and J is TRBJ1-2, with 7 bases matching TRBD1. The receptor was derived from a woman older than 75 with acute or convalescent COVID-19. The material sequenced was peripheral blood. CDR3: CASSFSTGPNYGYTF. In DNA form, the CDR3 reads TGTGCCAGCAGCTTTTCGACAGGGCCTAACTATGGCTACACCTTC.